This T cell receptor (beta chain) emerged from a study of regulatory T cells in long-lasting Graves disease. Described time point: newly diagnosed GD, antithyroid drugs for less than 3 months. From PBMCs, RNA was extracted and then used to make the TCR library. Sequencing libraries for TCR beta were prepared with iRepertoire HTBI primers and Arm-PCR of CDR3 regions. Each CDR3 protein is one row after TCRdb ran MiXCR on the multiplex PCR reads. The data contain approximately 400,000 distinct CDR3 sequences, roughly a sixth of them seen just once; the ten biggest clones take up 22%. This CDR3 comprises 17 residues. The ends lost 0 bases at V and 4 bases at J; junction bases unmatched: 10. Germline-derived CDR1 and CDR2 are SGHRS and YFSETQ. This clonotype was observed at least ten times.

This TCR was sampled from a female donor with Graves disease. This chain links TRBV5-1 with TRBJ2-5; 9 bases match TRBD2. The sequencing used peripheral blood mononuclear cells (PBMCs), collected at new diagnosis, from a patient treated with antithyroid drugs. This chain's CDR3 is CASSLGLAGTGGETQYF. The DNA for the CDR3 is TGCGCCAGCAGCTTGGGGCTAGCGGGGACCGGCGGAGAGACCCAGTACTTC.